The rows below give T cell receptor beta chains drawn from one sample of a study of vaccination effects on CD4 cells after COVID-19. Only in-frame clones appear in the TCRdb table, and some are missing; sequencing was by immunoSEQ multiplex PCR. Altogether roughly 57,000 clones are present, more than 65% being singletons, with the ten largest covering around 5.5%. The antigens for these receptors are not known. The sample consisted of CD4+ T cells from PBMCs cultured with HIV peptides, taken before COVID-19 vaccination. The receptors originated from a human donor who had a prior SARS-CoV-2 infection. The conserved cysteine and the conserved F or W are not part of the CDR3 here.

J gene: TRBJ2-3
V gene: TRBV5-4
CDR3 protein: ASSLGQASGGAGLYTQY

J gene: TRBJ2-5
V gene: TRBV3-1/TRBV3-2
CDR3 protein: ASSRREEEGETQY

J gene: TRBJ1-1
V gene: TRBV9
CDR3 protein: ASSFRPGQGFEAF

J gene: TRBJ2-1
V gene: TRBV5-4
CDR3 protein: ASSTTRDSSYNEQF

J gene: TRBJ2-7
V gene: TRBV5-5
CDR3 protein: ASSFGTRTAYYEQY

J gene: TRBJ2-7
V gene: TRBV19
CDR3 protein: ASSTGLGGAYEQY

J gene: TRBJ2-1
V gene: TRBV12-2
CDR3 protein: ASRLDDRGGDEQF

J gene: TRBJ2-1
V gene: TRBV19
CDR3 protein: ASSPGLWGGNEQF

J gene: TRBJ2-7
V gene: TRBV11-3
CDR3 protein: ASSRTGGFYEQY

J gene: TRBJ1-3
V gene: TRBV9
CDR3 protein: ASSAMTGDRGNTIY

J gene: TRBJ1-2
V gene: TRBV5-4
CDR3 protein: ASSTDSYGYT

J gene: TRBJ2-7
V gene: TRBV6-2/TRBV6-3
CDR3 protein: ASSYSSEQY

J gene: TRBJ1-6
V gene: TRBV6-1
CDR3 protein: ASSEFSPSDSPLH

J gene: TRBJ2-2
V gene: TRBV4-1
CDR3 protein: ASSLLFLPNTGELF

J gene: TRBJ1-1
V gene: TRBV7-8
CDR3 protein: ASRRGLMNTEAF

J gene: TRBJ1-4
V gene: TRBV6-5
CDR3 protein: ASSPWDRTNEKLF

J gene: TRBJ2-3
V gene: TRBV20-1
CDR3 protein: SASLHGATTDTQY

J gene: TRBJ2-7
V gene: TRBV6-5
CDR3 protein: ASRYLEIGGYEQY

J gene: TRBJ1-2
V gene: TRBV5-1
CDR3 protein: ASSLDAGGYGYT

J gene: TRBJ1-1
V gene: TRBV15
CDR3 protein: ATSRGGTGPEGRAF

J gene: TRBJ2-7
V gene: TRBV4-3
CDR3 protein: ASSTQTGRSSEQY

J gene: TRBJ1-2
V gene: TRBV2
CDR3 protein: ASSGSSGIAGYT

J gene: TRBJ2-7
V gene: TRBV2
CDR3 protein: ASSKQGSSYEQY

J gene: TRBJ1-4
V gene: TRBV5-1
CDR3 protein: ASSTGTGFMVGEKLF

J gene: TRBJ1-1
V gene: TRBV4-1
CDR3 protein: ASSHDRGPNTEAF

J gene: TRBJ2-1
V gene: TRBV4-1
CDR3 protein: ASSQGQGAWNEQF

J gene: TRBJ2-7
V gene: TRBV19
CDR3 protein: ASSGGTSASYEQY

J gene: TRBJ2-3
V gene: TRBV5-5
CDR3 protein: ASSLILSSPTQY

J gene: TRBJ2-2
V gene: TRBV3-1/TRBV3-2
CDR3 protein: ASSTAGAGELF

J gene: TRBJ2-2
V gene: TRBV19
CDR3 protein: ASSIVTPFGELF

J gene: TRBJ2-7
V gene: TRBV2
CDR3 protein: ASNRYLGYEQY

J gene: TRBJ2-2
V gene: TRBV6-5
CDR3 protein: ASSHRPGAEGELF

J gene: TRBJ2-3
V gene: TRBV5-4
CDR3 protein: ASSKDTGATQY

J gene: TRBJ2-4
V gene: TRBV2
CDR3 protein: ASRALRGGYIQY

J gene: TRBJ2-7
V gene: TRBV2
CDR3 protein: ASKDRASYEQY

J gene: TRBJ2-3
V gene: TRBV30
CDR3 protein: AWSPGYYNTDTQY

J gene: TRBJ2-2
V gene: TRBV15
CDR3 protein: ATSRDRQSYTGELF

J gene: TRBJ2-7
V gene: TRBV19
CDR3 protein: ASSTYRVGEQY

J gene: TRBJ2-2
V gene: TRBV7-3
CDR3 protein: ASSRQGNTGELF

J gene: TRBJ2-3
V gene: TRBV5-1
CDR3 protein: ASSFSQLTDTQY

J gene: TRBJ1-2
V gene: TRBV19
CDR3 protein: ASSVRTGALSNYGYT

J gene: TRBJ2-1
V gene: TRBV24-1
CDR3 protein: ATSDLRGAPYNEQF

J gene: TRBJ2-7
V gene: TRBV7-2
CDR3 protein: ASSARGAYYEQY

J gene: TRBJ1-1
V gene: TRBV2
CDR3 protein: ASSTDSLYEAF

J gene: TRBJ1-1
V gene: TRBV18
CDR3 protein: ASSPTGADTEAF

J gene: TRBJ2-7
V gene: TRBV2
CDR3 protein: ASSEEGGGSYEQY

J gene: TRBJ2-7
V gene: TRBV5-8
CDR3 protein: ASSPEKYRDRVGYEQY

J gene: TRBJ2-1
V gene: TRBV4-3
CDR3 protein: ASSRQSSYNEQF

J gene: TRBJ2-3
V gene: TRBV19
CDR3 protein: ASMLKAGGTTPTDTQY

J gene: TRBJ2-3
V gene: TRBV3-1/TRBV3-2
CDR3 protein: ASSQNRADTQY

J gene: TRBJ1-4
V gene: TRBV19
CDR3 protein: ASSILGRPNEKLF

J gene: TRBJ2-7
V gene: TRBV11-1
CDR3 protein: ASSRGRQGVIYEQY

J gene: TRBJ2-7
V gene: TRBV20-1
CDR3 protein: SASGTGIGYEQY

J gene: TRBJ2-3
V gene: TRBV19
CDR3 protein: ATCRANTQY

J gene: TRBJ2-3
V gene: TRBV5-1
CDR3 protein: ASSRTTNSATDTQY